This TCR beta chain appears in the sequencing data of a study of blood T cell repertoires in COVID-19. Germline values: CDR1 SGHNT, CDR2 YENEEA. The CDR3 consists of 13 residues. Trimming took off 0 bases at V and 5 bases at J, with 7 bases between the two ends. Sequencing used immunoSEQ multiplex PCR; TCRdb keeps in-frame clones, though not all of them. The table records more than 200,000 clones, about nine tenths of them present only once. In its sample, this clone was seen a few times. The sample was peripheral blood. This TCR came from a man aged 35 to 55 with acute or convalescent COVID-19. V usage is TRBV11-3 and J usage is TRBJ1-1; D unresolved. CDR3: CASSLEEGTEAFF. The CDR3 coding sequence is TGTGCCAGCAGCTTAGAAGAGGGAACTGAAGCTTTCTTT.